A selection of T cell receptor beta chains follows, all from one sample in a study of breast tumors, draining lymph nodes, adjacent tissues. TCRdb re-called the multiplex PCR reads with MiXCR, one entry per CDR3 protein. Seen here are approximately 200,000 distinct CDR3 sequences, 31% observed once, and the top ten hold around 4.5%. The sequencing sample was made of axillary lymph node tissue. These receptors all stem from a female donor with breast cancer. Some clones in this sample may be carry-over from other donors' samples. CDR3s include the opening cysteine and the closing phenylalanine or tryptophan. Each record gives: CDR3 protein, J gene, V gene, CDR3 length, clone size. Clone size, where shown, is once, few, many, or a class for clones that have expanded.

CATSGETGLTDTQYF,TRBJ2-3,TRBV28,15,.
CSAPSLAPNFYNEQFF,TRBJ2-1,TRBV20-1,16,many
CASSQDRASSEPQFF,TRBJ2-1,TRBV4-3,15,many
CASSETGKEKLFF,TRBJ1-4,TRBV2,13,.
CASSPGSRTDTQYF,TRBJ2-3,TRBV7-6,14,.
CSARDIGGAGQPQHF,TRBJ1-5,TRBV20-1,15,many
CASSEQGHYGYTF,TRBJ1-2,TRBV25-1,13,.
CSATEQGFEQFF,TRBJ2-1,TRBV20-1,12,many
CSARDFGTPLTDTQYF,TRBJ2-3,TRBV20-1,16,.
CASSQGDRGSYTF,TRBJ1-2,TRBV4-2,13,many
CASSARQGYTGELFF,TRBJ2-2,TRBV7-2,15,many
CASSYTGTGELFF,TRBJ2-2,TRBV5-1,13,many
CASTGAADTIYF,TRBJ1-3,TRBV18,12,many
CASSLSGGQFSEQFF,TRBJ2-1,TRBV28,15,.
CASSLEGGSGYGYTF,TRBJ1-2,TRBV11-2,15,many